This T cell receptor (beta chain) was recorded in a study of cytomegalovirus exposure and HLA in healthy donors (dated by TCRdb to about 2017). Regarding the study in general: An earlier analysis of more than 550 of the donors reported 276 Gb of sequence data and roughly 120 million unique TCR beta sequences obtained from some 170 million T cells. Both class I and class II loci were covered by HLA typing, at four-digit resolution. To decide whether each TCR beta V gene segment behaved as functional or pseudogenic, an earlier analysis of some 600 of the donors relied on high-throughput TCR beta sequencing. About 300 gigabases of sequencing data and some 85 million unique TCR sequences were included in an early release covering about 700 HLA-typed donors. To study patterns of TCR occurrence, a later analysis re-analyzed previously published TCR beta repertoires from 500 to 850 donors and added high-resolution HLA genotyping. On average, 235,054 unique TCR beta nucleotide sequences were sequenced per donor among some 420 genotyped donors of the cohort, with approximately 18% of those sequences being non-productive. All discovery cohort repertoires had been generated using a single sequencing platform. The study used immunosequencing to profile the T cell repertoires of several hundred subjects and linked those repertoires to cytomegalovirus serostatus. Several DR-DQ haplotypes were handled as single units for association and clustering because linkage in the cohort was strong. The number of typed donors differed by locus: about 620-640 for A, B, C, DRB1 and DQB1; 500 to 550 for DQA1; some 590 for DPA1; and about 450 for DPB1. Rather than using new phenotypic data, the later analysis identified candidate immune exposures from TCR beta sequences and from how often those sequences occurred across donors. Among the approximately 420 genotyped donors, more than 70% belonged to the genetic ancestry cluster associated with self-reported Caucasian donors. Alongside the repertoire data, information on donor age, sex, ethnicity and CMV serostatus was compiled. Besides the first cohort of under 700 subjects, a separate validation cohort made up of 120 different subjects was used. A later genetic analysis used genome-wide SNP genotypes for about three fifths of the 666 donors, treating that subset as a discovery cohort. The study was designed to test whether signatures of past pathogen exposure could be identified by cataloging public T cell receptors. To predict cytomegalovirus infection status, the study brought together high-throughput TCR immunosequencing, statistical association of individual TCRs with disease status, and machine learning. Study-level results and caveats: Sequencing depth was assumed to be roughly uniform across donors in the presence/absence analyses, though that assumption may not hold. According to a later analysis, TCR association rates differed among HLA loci, with DRB1 alleles showing the most associated TCRs and HLA-C alleles showing the fewest. According to a later analysis, parvovirus B19, influenza, CMV and Epstein-Barr virus appeared linked to several top co-occurrence clusters. At a false discovery rate of 0.05, a later analysis linked about 17,000 TCR beta sequences to specific HLA alleles. A later analysis found that HLA-associated TCR beta chains were more clonally expanded and had lower generation probabilities than equally common non-associated chains. Around 16 rarely observed V segments, including chromosome 9 orphons, were excluded from the earlier analysis of some 590 of the donors because counts were too low. In vitro tests confirmed that three of the cytomegalovirus-associated TCR beta chains recognize cytomegalovirus antigens. An earlier analysis of some 590 of the donors showed that most TCR beta V segments appeared in productive rearrangements either about 87% or about 30% of the time, which broadly matched IMGT annotations. The study gave a list of 150 to 200 TCR beta chains associated with cytomegalovirus. According to a later analysis, most CMV-associated TCR beta chains appeared to be HLA-restricted, and the HLA associations seemed to be driven largely by CMV exposure. A further reported finding was that TCR beta sequences accurately predicted the HLA-A and HLA-B alleles for most subjects in the first cohort. The only immune exposure information available for the cohort was CMV serostatus. Correlated functional status among segregating V segments might be attributable to linkage disequilibrium, but an unknown experimental factor could not be ruled out. Some IMGT-functional V segments, including TRBV6-2 and TRBV6-3, could not be told apart with the 87-base-pair reads, so those segments were excluded. In a later genetic analysis, fewer N-insertions in productive TCRs were reported among donors in an Asian-associated ancestry cluster than the approximately 710-donor mean. The classifier was reported to diagnose cytomegalovirus status with high specificity and sensitivity in both the original cohort and the validation cohort. The authors suggested that the approach could potentially be extended to other disease states and immunological phenotypes. Most TCR sequences were seen in very few donors, while some public TCRs were found in many individuals. When HLA alleles, especially DR and DQ, strongly co-occurred, attributing TCR associations to individual alleles was difficult. In a later genetic analysis, a missense DCLRE1C variant was associated with V-gene and J-gene trimming of TCR beta chains, and the association was replicated in an independent cohort. Because some donors lacked HLA typing at each locus, the association tests relied only on the typed subset. A cluster of highly shared sequence variants was judged likely to represent a technical artifact of the sequencing pipeline. This cohort had only TCR beta chains sequenced, and the lack of alpha or paired-chain data limited which features could be detected.

The cohort comprised hundreds of healthy bone marrow donors. Cohort members were all nominally healthy when sampled, although unrecorded immune exposures were likely present. The donor tested CMV seronegative and was one of the 352 seronegative cohort members. A peripheral blood sample was collected from each donor, and TCR beta sequencing was performed on peripheral blood mononuclear cells. Genomic DNA was extracted from the blood cell samples with the Qiagen DNeasy Blood Extraction Kit. In the germline V gene (reference sequence), CDR1 corresponds to SEHNR and CDR2 to FQNEAQ. Trimming costs V 9 bases and J 3 bases, and their ends lie 8 bases apart. The CDR3 goes from the cysteine to the phenylalanine over 11 residues. Only the CDR3 portion is preserved as DNA: 33 bases, with reading frame beginning at the first base. In the case of this clone: Its cognate antigen has yet to be identified.

The protocol used for the library was the immunoSEQ multiplex PCR assay. For the multiplex PCR, a mixture combining 60 forward primers for TCR Vbeta segments and 13 reverse primers for TCR Jbeta segments was used. The CDR3 region of rearranged TCR beta genes was amplified from genomic DNA with a multiplex PCR assay. The Illumina HiSeq System was used to sequence the amplified TCR beta libraries as 87-base-pair reads. The authors' pipeline ran thus. In a later analysis, roughly 80 million unique TCR beta chains were counted across the approximately 620 repertoires, and roughly 11 million of these chains were shared by at least two donors. To remove PCR and sequencing errors, raw reads were error-corrected and collapsed into unique sequences using a nearest-neighbor algorithm that merged closely related sequences. V, D and J gene segments were assigned by aligning CDR3 sequences to IMGT reference sequences. For a sequence to be retained, a match of at least six nucleotides to both a V gene segment and a J gene segment was required. Rearrangements were classified as productive when the CDR3 lacked stop codons and remained in frame with V and J, and all other rearrangements were classified as non-productive. CDR3 was defined according to IMGT convention as the region running from the second conserved V-encoded cysteine to the conserved J-encoded phenylalanine. The earlier analysis of some 540 of the donors excluded any sequence lacking an unambiguous match to a single V gene segment. In an earlier analysis of some 590 of the donors, V segments were called functional above 56.7% productive rearrangements and were called segregating when the between-donor standard deviation exceeded 5%. A statistical classification framework was built for diagnosing cytomegalovirus status from the catalog of TCR beta chain sequences. A later analysis assigned V and J genes by comparing TCR nucleotide sequences with IMGT/GENE-DB human TR gene sequences. Using the TCRdist pipeline, a later analysis assigned CDR3 sequences along with most-parsimonious VDJ recombination scenarios. A later analysis defined each TCR beta chain by its CDR3 amino acid sequence plus V-gene family, and excluded reads lacking a unique V-gene family. To address suspected cross-contamination and a sequencing artifact, a later analysis removed several hundred highly shared, low-generation-probability nucleotide sequences. For each public chain, a later analysis derived a clonal expansion index from normalized ranks of inferred template counts within each repertoire. Generation probabilities in a later analysis came from a VDJ recombination model fitted to out-of-frame rearrangements, and those results were checked against IGoR. A later analysis scored TCR-TCR, TCR-HLA and TCR-CMV co-occurrence with hypergeometric tests, applying a repertoire-size bias correction to TCR pairs. In a later analysis, false discovery rates were estimated by permuting HLA or CMV assignments 20 times. In a later analysis, co-occurring TCRs were grouped with DBSCAN, and TCRdist sequence similarity was added when clustering was performed within HLA-allele-positive subsets. Repertoires with fewer than 30,000 or more than 120,000 public chains, plus five repertoires with anomalous nucleotide sharing, were excluded from co-occurrence clustering. TCRdb's version of the immuneACCESS table is confined to in-frame rearrangements and falls short of the full clone set. An unresolved V gene accounts for under half of the shortfall where checked; the remainder is of unknown origin. The V and J calls and the clone size are those of that table, but D and trimming were determined from the DNA. In this sample's table one finds some 72,000 clones. The top ten constitute about 0.83% of the sample.

The rearrangement joined TRBV7-9 to TRBJ1-1, with TRBD1 as a weak D call on 5 bases. Sequencing was performed on PBMCs. The clonotype comes from a boy between 10 and 17 years old in good health and CMV-seronegative. The DNA sequence is given as TGTGCCAGAACGGGGGACACTGAAGCTTTCTTT. This translates into CARTGDTEAFF.